This record looks at one T cell receptor beta chain sequence and its context. No antigen is known for it. This record comes from a study of shared clonotypes between healthy human individuals. Study-wide results and caveats: Larger estimated richness was generally recorded for naive subsets relative to memory subsets. Among non-shared clonotypes, generation probabilities were lower than among those shared by all four donors.

Terminally differentiated effector memory CD45RA+ cells were excluded by CCR7 positive selection of CD45RO-negative cells. Using immunoSEQ multiplex PCR, the repertoire was profiled, and TCRdb retains in-frame clones only, with some absent. The sample carries about 2,200,000 clones, roughly 91% recorded once. The CDR3 runs 12 residues. CDR1 and CDR2 from the germline V gene are LNHDA and SQIVND (reference sequence). Trimming took off 5 bases at V and 8 bases at J, with 10 bases between the two ends. The TCR sequence derives from a man younger than 30 in good health. Some clones in this sample may be carry-over from other donors' samples. Material: naive CD8+ T cells from PBMCs. This sequence joins TRBV19 and TRBJ2-1, with a possible D match to TRBD1 (5 bases). The CDR3 protein is CASSATADEQFF. For the CDR3, the DNA is TGTGCCAGTAGTGCGACAGCCGATGAGCAGTTCTTC.